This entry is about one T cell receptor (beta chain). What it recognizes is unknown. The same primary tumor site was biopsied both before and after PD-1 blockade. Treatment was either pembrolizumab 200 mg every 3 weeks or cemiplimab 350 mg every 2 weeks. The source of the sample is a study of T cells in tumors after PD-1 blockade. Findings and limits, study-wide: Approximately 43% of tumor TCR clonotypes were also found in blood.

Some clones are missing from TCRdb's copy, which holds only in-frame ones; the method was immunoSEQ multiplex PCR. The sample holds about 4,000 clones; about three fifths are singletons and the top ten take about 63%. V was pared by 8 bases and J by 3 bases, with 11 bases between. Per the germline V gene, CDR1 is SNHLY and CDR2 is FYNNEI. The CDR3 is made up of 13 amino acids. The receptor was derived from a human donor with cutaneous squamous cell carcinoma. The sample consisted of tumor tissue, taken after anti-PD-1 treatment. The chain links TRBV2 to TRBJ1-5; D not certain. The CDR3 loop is CASQHHSNQPQHF. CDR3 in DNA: TGTGCCAGCCAACACCACTCCAATCAGCCCCAGCATTTT.